The rows below give T cell receptor beta chains drawn from one sample of a study of cytomegalovirus exposure and HLA in healthy donors. Some clones are missing from TCRdb's copy, which holds only in-frame ones; the method was immunoSEQ multiplex PCR. The table shows under 200,000 clones, with over 80% occurring only once. The sequenced material came from PBMCs. The receptors shown here come from a human donor in good health. The CDR3 runs from the conserved cysteine through the conserved F or W. The order of the fields is J gene, D gene, clone size, CDR3 length, V gene, CDR3 DNA, CDR3 protein. The D gene is left open where the match is weak. Where a row states a size, it is once, few, many or the class of an expanded clone; other rows omit it.

j_call: TRBJ2-2; d_call: .; clone_size: .; cdr3_length: 16; v_call: TRBV15; cdr3_nt: TGTGCCACCAGCAGAAAGTACGGGGGATCTGGCGGGGAGCTGTTTTTT; cdr3_aa: CATSRKYGGSGGELFF
j_call: TRBJ2-7; d_call: TRBD1; clone_size: .; cdr3_length: 14; v_call: TRBV6-5; cdr3_nt: TGTGCCAGCAGAAAAGGACAGGGTCCGGGCGAGCAGTACTTC; cdr3_aa: CASRKGQGPGEQYF
j_call: TRBJ1-2; d_call: .; clone_size: .; cdr3_length: 14; v_call: TRBV6-1; cdr3_nt: TGTGCCAGCAGTGAAGCGCGGGGGAACTATGGCTACACCTTC; cdr3_aa: CASSEARGNYGYTF
j_call: TRBJ1-5; d_call: .; clone_size: .; cdr3_length: 13; v_call: TRBV10-2; cdr3_nt: TGCGCCAGCAGTGAGTCATCGGGGCAGCCCCAGCATTTT; cdr3_aa: CASSESSGQPQHF
j_call: TRBJ2-7; d_call: .; clone_size: .; cdr3_length: 13; v_call: TRBV4-3; cdr3_nt: TGCGCCAGCAGCCAATTTAGGGGCTCCGAGCAGTACTTC; cdr3_aa: CASSQFRGSEQYF
j_call: TRBJ1-1; d_call: .; clone_size: .; cdr3_length: 12; v_call: TRBV25-1; cdr3_nt: TGTGCCAGCAGTGACTGGAACACTGAAGCTTTCTTT; cdr3_aa: CASSDWNTEAFF
j_call: TRBJ2-7; d_call: TRBD1; clone_size: .; cdr3_length: 14; v_call: TRBV11-3; cdr3_nt: TGTGCCAGCACCGCCCGGACAGGGGACTACGAGCAGTACTTC; cdr3_aa: CASTARTGDYEQYF
j_call: TRBJ1-3; d_call: .; clone_size: .; cdr3_length: 16; v_call: TRBV18; cdr3_nt: TGTGCCAGCTCACCACGCCAGGGGAAGTTTGGAAACACCATATATTTT; cdr3_aa: CASSPRQGKFGNTIYF
j_call: TRBJ2-7; d_call: .; clone_size: .; cdr3_length: 14; v_call: TRBV7-2; cdr3_nt: TGTGCCAGCAGCTTTCTAACAGAGCTATACGAGCAGTACTTC; cdr3_aa: CASSFLTELYEQYF
j_call: TRBJ1-4; d_call: .; clone_size: once; cdr3_length: 13; v_call: TRBV7-9; cdr3_nt: TGTGCCAGCAGCTTCGACCGCGGGGAAAAACTGTTTTTT; cdr3_aa: CASSFDRGEKLFF
j_call: TRBJ1-2; d_call: .; clone_size: .; cdr3_length: 14; v_call: TRBV6-5; cdr3_nt: TGTGCCAGCAGTTACTCGCAGGGGCCGCTCGGCTACACCTTC; cdr3_aa: CASSYSQGPLGYTF
j_call: TRBJ2-1; d_call: TRBD2; clone_size: .; cdr3_length: 17; v_call: TRBV10-2; cdr3_nt: TGCGCCAGCAAGGTGGGGCGGGGGGGAGGTTTTGGCAATGAGCAGTTCTTC; cdr3_aa: CASKVGRGGGFGNEQFF
j_call: TRBJ1-1; d_call: .; clone_size: few; cdr3_length: 12; v_call: TRBV7-8; cdr3_nt: TGTGCCAGCAGCTTACCCTCCTTGGAGGCTTTCTTT; cdr3_aa: CASSLPSLEAFF
j_call: TRBJ1-2; d_call: TRBD1; clone_size: .; cdr3_length: 14; v_call: TRBV9; cdr3_nt: TGTGCCAGCAGCGCTCGACAGGGGTTCTATGGCTACACCTTC; cdr3_aa: CASSARQGFYGYTF
j_call: TRBJ2-7; d_call: TRBD2; clone_size: .; cdr3_length: 17; v_call: TRBV12-5; cdr3_nt: TGTGCTAGTGGTTTGCCCTCTAGCGGGGGGGCCGCATACGAGCAGTACTTC; cdr3_aa: CASGLPSSGGAAYEQYF
j_call: TRBJ1-1; d_call: .; clone_size: .; cdr3_length: 16; v_call: TRBV27; cdr3_nt: TGTGCCAGCAGTCACTTCCGGGGAGGGGTGAACACTGAAGCTTTCTTT; cdr3_aa: CASSHFRGGVNTEAFF
j_call: TRBJ1-4; d_call: .; clone_size: .; cdr3_length: 14; v_call: TRBV5-5; cdr3_nt: TGTGCCAGCAGCTTAACAGAAGCCAATGAAAAACTGTTTTTT; cdr3_aa: CASSLTEANEKLFF
j_call: TRBJ2-1; d_call: TRBD2; clone_size: .; cdr3_length: 13; v_call: TRBV9; cdr3_nt: TGTGCCAGCAGCAAGGGACTAGCTGGTGAGCAGTTCTTC; cdr3_aa: CASSKGLAGEQFF